The 15 T cell receptor beta chains below come from one sample, sequenced in a study of low-dose radiotherapy and immunotherapy resistance in tumors. Primers used for first-strand cDNA, a TRAV- and TRBV-specific set, covered both alpha and beta chains. With a V-primer adapter and a constant-region primer, TCRs were amplified for 20 PCR cycles. TCRdb independently ran MiXCR on the reads; one entry per CDR3 protein. Here the sample spans 100,000 or so distinct CDR3 sequences, 9% to 9.5% being singletons. Time point described: before trial treatment. This sample comprised PBMCs, obtained before treatment. The source is a male donor with prostate cancer.

In its sample, this clonotype was seen many times. The chain has TRBV20-1 and TRBJ2-7; D is unresolved. The germline CDR1 and CDR2 sequences are DFQATT and SNEGSKA (reference sequence). The V and J ends lost 4 bases and 2 bases respectively, with 9 bases between them. The CDR3 totals 12 residues. The chain's CDR3 is CSATDGTYEQYF. For the CDR3, the DNA is TGCAGTGCTACGGACGGAACCTACGAGCAGTACTTC.

This clonotype was seen many times. The V and J genes are TRBV5-1 and TRBJ1-6; no firm D call. Trimming took off 4 bases at V and 7 bases at J, with 18 bases between the two ends. The germline V gene has CDR1 SGHRS and CDR2 YFSETQ. This CDR3 is built from 16 residues. CDR3 in DNA: TGCGCCAGCAGCCTCACCGACTCCATCCCCAATTCACCCCTCCACTTT. It translates to CASSLTDSIPNSPLHF. The whole variable domain, remainder taken from reference TRBV5-1 and TRBJ1-6, is KAGVTQTPRYLIKTRGQQVTLSCSPISGHRSVSWYQQTPGQGLQFLFEYFSETQRNKGNFPGRFSGRQFSNSRSEMNVSTLELGDSALYLCASSLTDSIPNSPLHFGNGTRLTVT.

Of note for this clonotype: A single base separates this from a much larger clone, so it may be a read error. V usage is TRBV28 and J usage is TRBJ2-7; D possibly matches TRBD1 or TRBD2 (7 bases each). This CDR3 contains 14 residues. Per germline, CDR1 MDHEN and CDR2 SYDVKM. The CDR3 loop reads CTSSLRGRDYEQYF. CDR3 in DNA: TGTACCAGCAGTCTCAGGGGGAGGGACTACGAGCAGTACTTC. The full variable domain, completed using reference TRBV28 and TRBJ2-7, is DVKVTQSSRYLVKRTGEKVFLECVQDMDHENMFWYRQDPGLGLRLIYFSYDVKMKEKGDIPEGYSVSREKKERFSLILESASTNQTSMYLCTSSLRGRDYEQYFGPGTRLTVT.

This clonotype has a count of ten or more. The chain is built from TRBV12-3 or TRBV12-4 and TRBJ1-1; D is unresolved. V was pared by 3 bases and J by 6 bases, with 14 bases between. The CDR3 sequence is 14 residues long. CDR3 sequence: CASSFWQDTPEAFF. CDR3 DNA sequence: TGTGCCAGCAGTTTTTGGCAGGATACGCCTGAAGCTTTCTTT.

This clonotype was counted once. The CDR3 reads CAWSSGETQYF. The DNA of the CDR3 is TGTGCCTGGAGTAGCGGGGAGACCCAGTACTTC. The chain employs TRBV30 and TRBJ2-5; tentatively, D is TRBD2 (6 bases). V was trimmed by 2 bases and J by 5 bases, leaving 6 bases between them. The germline V gene encodes CDR1 GTSNPN and CDR2 SVGIG (reference sequence). The CDR3 has 11 amino acids.

The sample holds many counts of this clonotype. The chain links TRBV6-6 to TRBJ1-4; D is ambiguous. The germline V and J ends were trimmed by 2 bases and 5 bases, with 12 bases remaining between them. The CDR3 spans 15 residues. In germline, CDR1 is MNHNY, CDR2 SVGAGI (reference sequence). CDR3: CASSYQDGGNEKLFF. Here the CDR3 DNA reads TGTGCCAGCAGTTACCAGGACGGAGGGAATGAAAAACTGTTTTTT.

On this clonotype itself: A far larger clone is one base from this, pointing to a likely read error. The rearrangement joins TRBV12-3 or TRBV12-4 to TRBJ2-1; D gene uncertain. V was cut by 1 base and J by 10 bases, with 8 bases left in between. The CDR3 spans 12 residues. The CDR3 here is CASSLEVYEQFF. DNA for the CDR3: TGTGCCAGCAGTTTAGAAGTTTACGAGCAGTTCTTC.

This clonotype appeared many times. The chain is built from TRBV29-1 and TRBJ2-7; no definite D call. The CDR3 spans 13 residues. V gave up 4 bases and J gave up 3 bases, with 13 bases separating them. CDR1 is SQVTM and CDR2 is ANQGSEA in the germline V gene. Written as DNA, the CDR3 is TGCAGCGTTGCGGACCGAGCGAGCTACGAGCAGTACTTC. Its protein is CSVADRASYEQYF.

This clonotype was found many times. The chain uses TRBV10-3 and TRBJ2-4, with D perhaps matching TRBD1 (5 bases). Looked up from germline, CDR1 is ENHRY and CDR2 is SYGVKD. There are 14 residues in the CDR3. Trimming took off 10 bases at V and 0 bases at J, with 13 bases between the two ends. CDR3 nucleotides: TGTGCCACCAGACAGTCCATAGCCAAAAACATTCAGTACTTC. Amino acid sequence: CATRQSIAKNIQYF.

At least ten counts were recorded for this clonotype. The genes are TRBV28 and TRBJ2-2, with TRBD2 identical over 11 bases. The J segment lost 3 bases and the V segment lost 4 bases, leaving 7 bases of the junction unmatched. Germline V gene lookup returns CDR1 MDHEN and CDR2 SYDVKM. The CDR3 extends over 17 amino acids. CDR3 in amino acids: CASSSLAGVVYTGELFF. The DNA for the CDR3 is TGTGCCAGCAGTTCACTAGCGGGAGTGGTTTACACCGGGGAGCTGTTTTTT.

This clonotype showed up many times. The rearrangement links TRBV4-3 to TRBJ2-1, with a weak D call TRBD2 (6 bases). Germline-derived CDR1 and CDR2 are LGHNA and YSLEER. The CDR3 covers 17 residues. Trimming shortened V by 0 bases and J by 3 bases, and 15 bases separated the two germline ends. The CDR3 loop is CASSQELGEAFYNEQFF. As DNA, the CDR3 is TGCGCCAGCAGCCAAGAATTGGGGGAGGCATTCTACAATGAGCAGTTCTTC.

This clonotype was observed at least ten times. V gene TRBV6-6 combines with J gene TRBJ1-1, with 7 bases identical to TRBD1. The CDR3 is 14 amino acids. Trimming at V came to 5 bases and at J to 0 bases, leaving 3 bases not matched to a gene. Germline V gene sequence: CDR1 MNHNY, CDR2 SVGAGI (reference sequence). The CDR3 protein is CASSRQGLNTEAFF. The CDR3 region has the DNA TGTGCCAGCAGTAGACAGGGACTGAACACTGAAGCTTTCTTT.

This clonotype was seen ten or more times. V usage is TRBV4-1 and J usage is TRBJ1-3; TRBD1 agrees at 10 bases. CDR1 MGHRA and CDR2 YSYEKL come from the germline V gene. The CDR3 covers 19 residues. J lost 0 bases, V lost 0 bases, and 8 bases had no gene match. The CDR3 nucleotides are TGCGCCAGCAGCCAAGATGGGAGACAGGGGGCCAGCTCTGGAAACACCATATATTTT. It codes for CASSQDGRQGASSGNTIYF.

This clonotype has at least ten counts. The chain's CDR3 is CASRTRAFTDTQYF. The DNA of the CDR3 is TGTGCCAGCAGGACCCGGGCCTTCACAGATACGCAGTATTTT. The V gene is TRBV2, the J gene TRBJ2-3; D is uncertain. This CDR3 spans 14 amino acids. Trimming pared 6 bases from V and 2 bases from J, leaving 12 bases between. From germline, CDR1 is SNHLY and CDR2 FYNNEI.

This clonotype was observed many times. The chain is built from TRBV6-6 and TRBJ2-7; TRBD1 aligns across 7 bases. The CDR3 spans 14 residues. J was trimmed by 3 bases and V by 7 bases; bases with no gene match: 9. The V gene's germline CDR1 is MNHNY and CDR2 SVGAGI (reference sequence). The CDR3 DNA reads as TGTGCCAGCACCTTACGTGGGACAGTCTACGAGCAGTACTTC. As protein: CASTLRGTVYEQYF.